This TCR beta chain was obtained from a study of monozygotic twins with inflammatory bowel disease. Study findings and constraints: Reduced clonotype sharing with other individuals was observed in IBD patients relative to healthy twins, especially with disease activity.

Skipping T cell sorting, the study isolated total RNA directly from whole blood. A note on this clonotype: As yet, its antigen is unknown.

Germline lookup yields CDR1 MNHNS and CDR2 SASEGT. The CDR3 contains 16 residues. Each sample's cDNA came from eight separate reactions. Nested amplification of TCRalpha and TCRbeta cDNA involved two PCRs of approximately 17 and 9 cycles. Using the 5' RACE reads, TCRdb records one entry per CDR3 protein without DNA. Its table records some 440,000 distinct CDR3 sequences. The receptor's source is a human donor with ulcerative colitis or Crohn's disease, or a healthy co-twin of an affected twin (not recorded which). The rearrangement uses TRBV6-1 and TRBJ2-1; the D call of TRBD2 rests on TCRdb alone, since no DNA is present to check it. Sequenced: blood. Here the CDR3 reads CASRAPGLAGGSEQFF.